Listed below are T cell receptor beta chains from one sample, sequenced in a study of T cells expressing NK-cell markers. TCRdb re-called the 5' RACE reads and shows each CDR3 protein once, DNA omitted. The specimen's table records about 180,000 distinct CDR3 sequences. Sequenced material: blood T cells: a sorted CD56 or NKG2C T cell subset, CD4+ or CD8+ T cells, or bulk PBMC T cells (not recorded which). The receptor set was obtained from a man between 18 and 69 years old in good health. Each CDR3 is given with its conserved first and last residue.

cdr3_aa j_call v_call
CASSLSLAGGYEQYF TRBJ2-7 TRBV12-3/TRBV12-4
CARSWTSGDLWETQYF TRBJ2-5 TRBV5-3
CASSGWTGDYEQYF TRBJ2-7 TRBV4-2
CASSLSGTGNYEQYF TRBJ2-7 TRBV27
CASSFLTAYTEAFF TRBJ1-1 TRBV5-6
CASNHRGVADTQYF TRBJ2-3 TRBV12-3/TRBV12-4
CASSPQGELYYNEQFF TRBJ2-1 TRBV13
CASSALAGGRNEQFF TRBJ2-1 TRBV7-9
CASSRTRYYNEQFF TRBJ2-1 TRBV12-3/TRBV12-4
CSASEEGVIQETQYF TRBJ2-5 TRBV20-1
CASSIGQGADTQYF TRBJ2-3 TRBV19
CAISMRLGDYEQYF TRBJ2-7 TRBV10-3
CAISETGGNTEAFF TRBJ1-1 TRBV10-3
CASGPDRGNTGELFF TRBJ2-2 TRBV27
CASSLWWGFYSYNEQFF TRBJ2-1 TRBV28
CASSHGEGASYNEQFF TRBJ2-1 TRBV9
CASSLIGTSGTDTQYF TRBJ2-3 TRBV13
CASSVRVVKDEGQQETQYF TRBJ2-5 TRBV9
CASSPGGQLYEQYF TRBJ2-7 TRBV5-1
CASSPETGVGADTQYF TRBJ2-3 TRBV7-8
CASSPTGTSNYGQYF TRBJ2-7 TRBV19